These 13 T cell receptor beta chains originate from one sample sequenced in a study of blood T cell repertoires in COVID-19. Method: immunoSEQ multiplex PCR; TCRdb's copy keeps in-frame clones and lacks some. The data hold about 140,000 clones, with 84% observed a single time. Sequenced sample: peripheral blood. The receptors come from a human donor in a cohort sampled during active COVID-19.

The CDR3 DNA follows: TGCGCCAGCAGCCATCCGCTACTAGGTGAAAAACTGTTTTTT. This codes for CASSHPLLGEKLFF. The chain recombines TRBV4-1 with TRBJ1-4; D gene uncertain. V lost 3 bases to trimming and J lost 7 bases, with 12 bases between them. The germline V gene has CDR1 MGHRA and CDR2 YSYEKL. CDR3 size: 14 residues.

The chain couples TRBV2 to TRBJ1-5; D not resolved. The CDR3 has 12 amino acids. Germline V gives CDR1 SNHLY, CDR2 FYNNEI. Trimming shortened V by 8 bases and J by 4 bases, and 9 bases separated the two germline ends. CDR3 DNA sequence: TGTGCCAGCGGGAGGGCAAATCAGCCCCAGCATTTT. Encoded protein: CASGRANQPQHF.

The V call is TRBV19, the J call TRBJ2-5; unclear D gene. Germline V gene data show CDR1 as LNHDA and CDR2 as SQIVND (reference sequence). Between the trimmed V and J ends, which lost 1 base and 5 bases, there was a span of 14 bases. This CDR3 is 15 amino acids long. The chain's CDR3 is CASSIGRVSRETQYF. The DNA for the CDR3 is TGTGCCAGTAGTATAGGGAGAGTTAGTCGGGAGACCCAGTACTTC.

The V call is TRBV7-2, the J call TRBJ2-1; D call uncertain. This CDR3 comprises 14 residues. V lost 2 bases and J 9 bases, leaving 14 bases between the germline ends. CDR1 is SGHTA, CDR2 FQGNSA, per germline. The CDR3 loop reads CASSLRLVSSEQFF. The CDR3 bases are TGTGCCAGCAGCTTACGACTGGTTTCTAGTGAGCAGTTCTTC. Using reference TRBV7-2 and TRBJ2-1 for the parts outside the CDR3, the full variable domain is GAGVSQSPSNKVTEKGKDVELRCDPISGHTALYWYRQSLGQGLEFLIYFQGNSAPDKSGLPSDRFSAERTGGSVSTLTIQRTQQEDSAVYLCASSLRLVSSEQFFGPGTRLTVL.

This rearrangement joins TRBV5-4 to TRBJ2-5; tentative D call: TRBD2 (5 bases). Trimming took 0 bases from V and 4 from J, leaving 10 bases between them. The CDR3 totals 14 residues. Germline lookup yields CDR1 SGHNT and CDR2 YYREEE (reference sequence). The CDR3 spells CASSLAGSGETQYF. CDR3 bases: TGTGCCAGCAGCTTGGCTGGGAGTGGAGAGACCCAGTACTTC. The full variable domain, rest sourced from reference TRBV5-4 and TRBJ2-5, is ETGVTQSPTHLIKTRGQQVTLRCSSQSGHNTVSWYQQALGQGPQFIFQYYREEENGRGNFPPRFSGLQFPNYSSELNVNALELDDSALYLCASSLAGSGETQYFGPGTRLLVL.

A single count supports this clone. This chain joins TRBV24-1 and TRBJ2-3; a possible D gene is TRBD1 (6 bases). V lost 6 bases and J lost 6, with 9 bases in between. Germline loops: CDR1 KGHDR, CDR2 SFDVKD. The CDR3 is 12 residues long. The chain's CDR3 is CATSQGPDTQYF. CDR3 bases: TGTGCCACCAGTCAGGGGCCGGATACGCAGTATTTT.

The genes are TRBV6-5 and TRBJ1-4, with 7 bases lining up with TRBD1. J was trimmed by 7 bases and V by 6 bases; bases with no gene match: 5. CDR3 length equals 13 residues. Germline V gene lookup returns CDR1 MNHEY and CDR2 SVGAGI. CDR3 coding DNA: TGTGCCAGCAGCCCAACAGGGGTTGAAAAACTGTTTTTT. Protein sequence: CASSPTGVEKLFF.

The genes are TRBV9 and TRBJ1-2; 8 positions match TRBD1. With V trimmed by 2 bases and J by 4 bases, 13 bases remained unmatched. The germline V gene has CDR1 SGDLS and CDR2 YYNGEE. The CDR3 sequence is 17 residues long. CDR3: CASSVMPRDRSLYGYTF. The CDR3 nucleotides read TGTGCCAGCAGCGTGATGCCCCGGGACAGGTCGCTCTATGGCTACACCTTC. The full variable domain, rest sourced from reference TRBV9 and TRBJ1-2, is DSGVTQTPKHLITATGQRVTLRCSPRSGDLSVYWYQQSLDQGLQFLIQYYNGEERAKGNILERFSAQQFPDLHSELNLSSLELGDSALYFCASSVMPRDRSLYGYTFGSGTRLTVV.

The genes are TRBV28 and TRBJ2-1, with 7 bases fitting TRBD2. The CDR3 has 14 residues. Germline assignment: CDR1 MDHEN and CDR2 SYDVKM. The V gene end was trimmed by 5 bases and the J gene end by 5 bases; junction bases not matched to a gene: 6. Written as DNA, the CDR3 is TGTGCCAGCAGTGTTAGCGGGCTCGACAATGAGCAGTTCTTC. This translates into CASSVSGLDNEQFF.

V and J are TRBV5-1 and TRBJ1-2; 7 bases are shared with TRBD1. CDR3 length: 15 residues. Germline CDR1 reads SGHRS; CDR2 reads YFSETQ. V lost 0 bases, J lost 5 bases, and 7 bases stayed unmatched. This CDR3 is CASSLGSGTDYGYTF. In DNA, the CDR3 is TGCGCCAGCAGCTTGGGGTCCGGGACAGATTATGGCTACACCTTC.

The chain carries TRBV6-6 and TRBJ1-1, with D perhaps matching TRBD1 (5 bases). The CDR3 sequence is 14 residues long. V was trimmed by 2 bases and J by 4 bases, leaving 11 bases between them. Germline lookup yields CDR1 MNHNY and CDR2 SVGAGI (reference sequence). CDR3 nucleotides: TGTGCCAGCAGTTACGGGGCGACTAGCACTGAAGCTTTCTTT. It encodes CASSYGATSTEAFF.

As DNA, the CDR3 is TGTGCCAGCAGTGAAGGTCTGGGGAGCTCCTACGAGCAGTACTTC. Translating it yields CASSEGLGSSYEQYF. The V call is TRBV6-1, the J call TRBJ2-7, with D perhaps matching TRBD2 (5 bases). The V gene lost 1 base and the J gene lost 0 bases, with 10 bases spanning the gap. Germline V gene data show CDR1 as MNHNS and CDR2 as SASEGT. The CDR3 is 15 residues long.

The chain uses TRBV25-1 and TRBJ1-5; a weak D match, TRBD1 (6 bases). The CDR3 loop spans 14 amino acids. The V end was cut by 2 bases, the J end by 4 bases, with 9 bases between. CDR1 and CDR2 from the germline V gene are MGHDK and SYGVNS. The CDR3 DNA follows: TGTGCCAGCAGTGAAACAGGGTTGAATCAGCCCCAGCATTTT. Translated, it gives CASSETGLNQPQHF.